This T cell receptor (beta chain) was sequenced for a study of identical twins. The germline gives CDR1 LGHDT, CDR2 YNNKEL (reference sequence). The CDR3 sequence is 16 residues long. V dropped 2 bases and J dropped 8; count of bases not matched to a gene: 9. This clonotype was counted between two and nine times. TCRdb re-analysed the 5' RACE reads in MiXCR, keeping a single row per CDR3 protein. The profile covers 1,800,000 or so distinct CDR3 sequences, with about 32% appearing a single time and about 0.27% taken by the ten largest. Sequenced sample: cord blood. This TCR derives from a newborn girl in good health. The V gene is TRBV3-1, the J gene TRBJ1-4; 9 bases map to TRBD1. The DNA of the CDR3 is TGTGCCAGCAGCCAAATGGTTGACAGGGGGGACGAAAAACTGTTTTTT. It codes for CASSQMVDRGDEKLFF. Filled out from reference TRBV3-1 and TRBJ1-4, the complete variable domain reads DTAVSQTPKYLVTQMGNDKSIKCEQNLGHDTMYWYKQDSKKFLKIMFSYNNKELIINETVPNRFSPKSPDKAHLNLHINSLELGDSAVYFCASSQMVDRGDEKLFFGSGTQLSVL.